The 18 T cell receptor beta chains below were found in one sample sequenced in a study of T cell responses to AZD1222 COVID-19 vaccine. Only in-frame clones appear in the TCRdb table, and some are missing; sequencing was by immunoSEQ multiplex PCR. The data contain about 130,000 clones, approximately 91% of them singletons. This specimen consisted of peripheral blood, obtained on day 0 of AZD1222 vaccination. The receptors originated from an adult in good health.

J is TRBJ2-1 and V is TRBV11-3; maybe TRBD2 (7 bases). The CDR3 has 18 residues. Per the germline V gene, CDR1 is SGHNT and CDR2 is YENEEA. With 4 bases removed from V and 0 bases from J, the gap between germline ends came to 19 bases. The CDR3 DNA follows: TGTGCCAGCAGCTCTGGGGGGGGCCGTCGGGGCTCCTACAATGAGCAGTTCTTC. It specifies CASSSGGGRRGSYNEQFF.

The V call is TRBV18, the J call TRBJ2-2; possible D gene TRBD1, 6 bases. This CDR3 comprises 13 residues. Germline CDR1 KGHSH, CDR2 LQKENI. The V and J ends lost 5 bases and 7 bases respectively, with 11 bases between them. CDR3 amino acids: CASSFQGHGELFF. The DNA for the CDR3 is TGTGCCAGCTCATTCCAGGGGCACGGGGAGCTGTTTTTT.

Written as DNA, the CDR3 is TGTGCCAGCAGCCCGAAGTGGAGACTGAGTAGAAAAACTCCGTTTTTT. Residues: CASSPKWRLSRKTPFF. V and J are TRBV5-5 and TRBJ1-4; D ambiguous. Looked up from germline, CDR1 is SGHKS and CDR2 is YYEKEE (reference sequence). Trimming took 4 bases from V and 16 from J, leaving 29 bases between them. This CDR3 comprises 16 residues. The whole variable domain, remainder taken from reference TRBV5-5 and TRBJ1-4, is DAGVTQSPTHLIKTRGQQVTLRCSPISGHKSVSWYQQVLGQGPQFIFQYYEKEERGRGNFPDRFSARQFPNYSSELNVNALLLGDSALYLCASSPKWRLSRKTPFFGSGTQLSVL.

V and J are TRBV24-1 and TRBJ1-2, with 7 bases lining up with TRBD1. Germline CDR1 KGHDR, CDR2 SFDVKD. V trimming: 10 bases; J trimming: 4 bases; junction bases outside the gene matches: 8. The CDR3 has 13 amino acids. Here the CDR3 DNA reads TGTGCCACGGCCACAGGGGATGGCTATGGCTACACCTTC. Translation gives CATATGDGYGYTF.

This clone was seen a few times. The chain employs TRBV4-2 and TRBJ2-7, with 7 bases that match TRBD1. The CDR3 is 13 residues long. From germline, CDR1 is LGHNA and CDR2 YNFKEQ. V was clipped by 4 bases and J by 7 bases; unmatched bases: 7. CDR3: CASSPRGLREQYF. DNA for the CDR3: TGTGCCAGCAGCCCGAGGGGGCTTCGTGAGCAGTACTTC.

This chain connects TRBV30 to TRBJ2-1; possible D gene TRBD2, 6 bases. CDR1 and CDR2 (germline): GTSNPN, SVGIG (reference sequence). The CDR3 is 14 residues long. V was shortened by 2 bases and J by 7 bases, with 15 bases between the two germline ends. The CDR3 bases are TGTGCCTGGAGTAGCGGGCGGGGTAGGAATGAGCAGTTCTTC. Translated: CAWSSGRGRNEQFF.

The chain joins TRBV2 to TRBJ1-2, with 7 bases identical to TRBD1. Losses at the gene ends were 7 bases for V and 7 bases for J; bases not matched to a gene: 9. The CDR3 loop spans 13 amino acids. Germline V lookup: CDR1 SNHLY, CDR2 FYNNEI. CDR3 sequence reads: CASTLTGRTGYTF. The CDR3 DNA sequence: TGTGCCAGCACGTTGACAGGGCGGACTGGCTACACCTTC.

V usage is TRBV18 and J usage is TRBJ1-2; tentatively, D is TRBD1 (6 bases). CDR3 length equals 14 residues. Germline loops: CDR1 KGHSH, CDR2 LQKENI. Trimming took 3 bases from V and 8 from J, leaving 16 bases between them. The CDR3 DNA is TGTGCCAGCTCACCGGACATGGGGGGGCTCGGCTACACCTTC. It is translated as CASSPDMGGLGYTF.

The V call is TRBV4-1, the J call TRBJ2-7; D ambiguous. This CDR3 has 20 amino acids. The V gene lost 0 bases and the J gene lost 5 bases, with 29 bases spanning the gap. Germline assignment: CDR1 MGHRA and CDR2 YSYEKL. This CDR3 reads CASSQDIYALRQNFSDEQYF. CDR3 nucleotide sequence: TGCGCCAGCAGCCAAGATATTTATGCGTTAAGGCAGAATTTTTCCGACGAGCAGTACTTC.

This clone was seen only a few times. The rearrangement links TRBV7-9 to TRBJ1-1, with TRBD1 identical over 10 bases. V shed 5 bases and J 1 base; nucleotides not matched to a gene: 1. The CDR3 consists of 14 residues. The germline gives CDR1 SEHNR, CDR2 FQNEAQ (reference sequence). Here the CDR3 DNA reads TGTGCCAGCAGCCGACAGGGGGCGAACACTGAAGCTTTCTTT. This sequence encodes CASSRQGANTEAFF.

The chain combines TRBV5-1 with TRBJ1-2, with D tentatively TRBD1 (6 bases). The CDR3 is made up of 14 amino acids. Germline V gene lookup returns CDR1 SGHRS and CDR2 YFSETQ. Trimming shortened V by 2 bases and J by 6 bases, and 14 bases separated the two germline ends. CDR3 amino acids: CASSLQGFEDGYTF. The CDR3 coding sequence is TGCGCCAGCAGCTTACAGGGTTTTGAGGATGGCTACACCTTC.

The chain employs TRBV6-6 and TRBJ2-3; 11 bases line up with TRBD2. V shed 5 bases and J 4 bases; nucleotides not matched to a gene: 5. The CDR3 is 15 amino acids. Per the germline V gene, CDR1 is MNHNY and CDR2 is SVGAGI (reference sequence). This chain's CDR3 is CASSDLAGGSDTQYF. CDR3 DNA sequence: TGTGCCAGCAGTGATCTAGCGGGGGGCTCAGATACGCAGTATTTT.

This clone came up a few times. This chain connects TRBV5-1 to TRBJ1-5; D call uncertain. The CDR3 extends over 15 amino acids. Germline V gene data show CDR1 as SGHRS and CDR2 as YFSETQ. V was shortened by 0 bases and J by 4 bases, with 11 bases between the two germline ends. The CDR3 loop reads CASSLASGMNQPQHF. The CDR3, as DNA: TGCGCCAGCAGCTTGGCCTCGGGGATGAATCAGCCCCAGCATTTT.

The rearrangement joins TRBV18 to TRBJ2-1, with D hard to call. The CDR3 contains 17 residues. Trimming stripped 3 bases from V and 6 bases from J, with 21 bases between. From germline, CDR1 is KGHSH and CDR2 LQKENI. The CDR3 coding sequence is TGTGCCAGCTCACCCCCGCCGTCCTCGGGTCGATCCAATGAGCAGTTCTTC. Its translation is CASSPPPSSGRSNEQFF.

The rearrangement joins TRBV14 to TRBJ1-2, with D uncertain. This CDR3 is built from 12 residues. V was trimmed by 1 base and J by 5 bases, leaving 5 bases between them. The germline V gene has CDR1 SGHDN and CDR2 FVKESK. The CDR3 loop is CASSQVGYGYTF. As DNA, the CDR3 is TGTGCCAGCAGCCAAGTTGGATATGGCTACACCTTC.

The chain links TRBV4-2 to TRBJ2-7, with 11 nucleotides matching TRBD1. Germline CDR1 is LGHNA and CDR2 is YNFKEQ. V lost 6 bases to trimming and J lost 4 bases; unmatched junction nucleotides: 5. This CDR3 has 14 amino acids. CDR3 sequence (DNA): TGTGCCAGCAGTTCGGGACAGGGGGATTACGAGCAGTACTTC. As protein: CASSSGQGDYEQYF.

This chain links TRBV9 with TRBJ1-1; 9 nucleotides line up with TRBD1. The CDR3 is 13 amino acids. Trimming cost V 4 bases and J 9 bases; bases outside gene matches: 7. In germline, CDR1 is SGDLS, CDR2 YYNGEE. CDR3 loop: CASSRDRVDQAFF. The CDR3 DNA sequence: TGTGCCAGCAGCAGGGACAGGGTCGACCAAGCTTTCTTT.

The V call is TRBV6-2 or TRBV6-3, the J call TRBJ1-5, with 7 bases fitting TRBD1. The germline gives CDR1 MNHEY, CDR2 SVGEGT. V shed 6 bases, J shed 3 bases, and the junction held 5 bases outside the gene matches. The CDR3 is made up of 14 amino acids. The CDR3 is CASSRGTVNQPQHF. The CDR3 region has the DNA TGTGCCAGCAGCCGCGGGACAGTCAATCAGCCCCAGCATTTT.